This T cell receptor beta chain came from a study of cytomegalovirus exposure and HLA in healthy donors. General observations from the study: Later analysis showed most CMV-associated TCR beta chains appearing HLA-restricted. Indistinguishability led to the exclusion of some V segments, TRBV6-2 and TRBV6-3 included. Sequence variants that were highly shared formed a cluster that was likely a sequencing artifact. Reports indicated that the classifier achieved high specificity and sensitivity in diagnosing cytomegalovirus status.

This CDR3 has 13 residues. CDR1 and CDR2 from the germline V gene are KGHSH and LQKENI. The V end lost 1 base, the J end lost 8 bases, and 8 bases lay between the germline ends. With regard to this clone: Its antigen remains unknown.

It was with 60 Vbeta and 13 Jbeta primers that the PCR ran. Sequencing used immunoSEQ multiplex PCR; TCRdb keeps in-frame clones, though not all of them. The sample carries over 150,000 clones, about 80% recorded once. This TCR was recovered from a woman between 45 and 65 years old in good health and CMV-seronegative. This chain joins TRBV18 and TRBJ1-4; unclear D gene. Sequencing input: PBMCs. CDR3 coding DNA: TGTGCCAGCTCACCACGGGCAGGCGAAAAACTGTTTTTT. The encoded protein is CASSPRAGEKLFF.